The text below deals with one T cell receptor beta chain. As yet, its antigen is unknown. The CDR3 is made up of 15 amino acids. Trimming shortened V by 3 bases and J by 4 bases, and 15 bases separated the two germline ends. CDR1 MGHDK and CDR2 SYGVNS come from the germline V gene. TCRdb recomputed calls from the 5' RACE reads with MiXCR, one row per CDR3 protein. The sample lists 350,000 to 550,000 distinct CDR3 sequences; roughly 18% were seen once. The data derive from a study of T-cell memory formation after mild COVID-19. Study outcomes and limitations: In pre-infection memory, a portion of responding clones appeared, which suggested that cross-reactive memory joined. Contracting CD4+ clones lay largely in CM and EM, with CD8+ ones residing in EMRA.

V usage is TRBV25-1 and J usage is TRBJ1-1; a weak D match, TRBD1 (5 bases). What was sequenced was PBMCs or a T cell subset sorted from them (not recorded which). This receptor was taken from a man younger than 30 who had mild COVID-19 (a few samples of this study predate the infection). Cell type and time point are not known. In DNA form, the CDR3 reads TGTGCCAGCAGTGACAGGGTGCGGTTGGGCACTGAAGCTTTCTTT. Translating it yields CASSDRVRLGTEAFF.